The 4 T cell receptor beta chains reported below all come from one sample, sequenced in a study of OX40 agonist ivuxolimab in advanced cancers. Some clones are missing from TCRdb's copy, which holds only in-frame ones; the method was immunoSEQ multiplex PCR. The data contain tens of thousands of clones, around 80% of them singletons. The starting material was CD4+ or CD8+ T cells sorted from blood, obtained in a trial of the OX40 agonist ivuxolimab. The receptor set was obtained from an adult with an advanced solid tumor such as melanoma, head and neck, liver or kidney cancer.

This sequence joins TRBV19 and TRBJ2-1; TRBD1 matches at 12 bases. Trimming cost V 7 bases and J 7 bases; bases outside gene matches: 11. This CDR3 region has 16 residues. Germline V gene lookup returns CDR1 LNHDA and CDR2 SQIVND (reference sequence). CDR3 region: CASNRAGQGALNEQFF. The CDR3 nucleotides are TGTGCCAGTAATCGTGCGGGACAGGGGGCTTTGAATGAGCAGTTCTTC.

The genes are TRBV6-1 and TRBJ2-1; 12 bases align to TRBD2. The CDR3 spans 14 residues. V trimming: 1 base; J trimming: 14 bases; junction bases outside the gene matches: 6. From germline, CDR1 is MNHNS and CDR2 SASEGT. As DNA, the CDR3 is TGTGCCAGCAGTGAAGGGTCTAGCGGGAGGGATGAGTTCTTC. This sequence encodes CASSEGSSGRDEFF.

Here the CDR3 reads CASSQQADRTEAFF. CDR3 DNA sequence: TGTGCCAGCTCCCAACAGGCCGACCGTACTGAAGCTTTCTTT. The chain is built from TRBV7-9 and TRBJ1-1; D might be TRBD1 (5 bases). The germline gives CDR1 SEHNR, CDR2 FQNEAQ (reference sequence). The CDR3 is 14 amino acids. V lost 8 bases and J 5 bases, leaving 18 bases between the germline ends.

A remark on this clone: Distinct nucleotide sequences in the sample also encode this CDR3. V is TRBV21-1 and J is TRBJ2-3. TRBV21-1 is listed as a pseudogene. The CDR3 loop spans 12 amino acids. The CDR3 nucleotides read TGTGCCAGCAGCAAGAAAGCAGATACGCAGTATTTT. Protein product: CASSKKADTQYF.